These 3 T cell receptor beta chains came from one sample sequenced in a study of cytomegalovirus exposure and HLA in healthy donors. Primers for the PCR totalled 60 Vbeta and 13 Jbeta. Sequenced by immunoSEQ multiplex PCR; TCRdb stores in-frame clones only, minus some. This sample has 150,000 to 200,000 clones, with more than 75% found just once. Sequencing was performed on PBMCs. Source of these receptors: a woman aged 40 to 50 in good health and CMV-seronegative.

Note on this clone: Relative to the germline gene, one junction end is altered; a read error may explain this. V usage is TRBV30 and J usage is TRBJ2-4; D remains ambiguous. Germline V CDR1 and CDR2: GTSNPN, SVGIG (reference sequence). CDR3 size: 15 residues. The CDR3 DNA reads TGTGCCTGGAGTGGCACTCTTATTTCCAAAAACAGTCAGTACTTC. Protein sequence: CAWSGTLISKNSQYF.

V gene TRBV7-2 combines with J gene TRBJ1-4; 7 bases are shared with TRBD1. The germline gives CDR1 SGHTA, CDR2 FQGNSA. The CDR3 totals 14 residues. The V segment lost 5 bases and the J segment 8 bases; nucleotides outside the gene matches: 8. The CDR3 sequence: CASSTNRGGEKLFF. DNA for the CDR3: TGTGCCAGCAGCACGAACAGGGGAGGAGAAAAACTGTTTTTT. Looking up the rest from reference TRBV7-2 and TRBJ1-4 gives the full variable domain: GAGVSQSPSNKVTEKGKDVELRCDPISGHTALYWYRQSLGQGLEFLIYFQGNSAPDKSGLPSDRFSAERTGGSVSTLTIQRTQQEDSAVYLCASSTNRGGEKLFFGSGTQLSVL.

CDR3 sequence reads: CASTLGGTGKSSGNTIYF. For the CDR3, the DNA is TGTGCCAGCACCCTCGGGGGGACAGGGAAATCATCCGGAAACACCATATATTTT. This rearrangement joins TRBV7-9 to TRBJ1-3; TRBD1 agrees at 9 bases. V lost 7 bases and J lost 4; bases outside the gene matches: 17. This CDR3 is 18 amino acids long. Germline V gene sequence: CDR1 SEHNR, CDR2 FQNEAQ (reference sequence). Supplemented by reference TRBV7-9 and TRBJ1-3, the full variable domain reads DTGVSQNPRHKITKRGQNVTFRCDPISEHNRLYWYRQTLGQGPEFLTYFQNEAQLEKSRLLSDRFSAERPKGSFSTLEIQRTEQGDSAMYLCASTLGGTGKSSGNTIYFGEGSWLTVV.